Presented here are 15 T cell receptor beta chains from one specimen sequenced in a study of vaccination effects on CD4 cells after COVID-19. At the end of more than 8 days of culture, CD4+ T cells were isolated. TCRdb keeps only in-frame clones here, not all; method: immunoSEQ multiplex PCR. The table lists about 70,000 clones, more than 70% of them singletons. For these receptors, no antigen is known. The material sequenced was CD4+ T cells from PBMCs cultured without peptide, taken before COVID-19 vaccination. All receptors derive from a human donor who received a COVID-19 vaccine.

The V gene is TRBV7-2, the J gene TRBJ2-5; D perhaps matches TRBD1 (7 bases). The germline CDR1 and CDR2 sequences are SGHTA and FQGNSA. Between the trimmed V and J ends, which lost 1 base and 4 bases, there was a span of 13 bases. The CDR3 is 15 amino acids. CDR3 in amino acids: CASSLGRQGGETQYF. The CDR3 DNA reads TGTGCCAGCAGCTTAGGGAGACAGGGAGGAGAGACCCAGTACTTC.

The V call is TRBV6-5, the J call TRBJ2-1, with 7 bases fitting TRBD1. There are 15 residues in the CDR3. The junction had 7 bases not matched to a gene; V was cut back by 6 bases and J by 2 bases. Looked up from germline, CDR1 is MNHEY and CDR2 is SVGAGI. CDR3 sequence: CASSRDRAPYNEQFF. For the CDR3, the DNA is TGTGCCAGCAGCCGAGACAGGGCACCCTACAATGAGCAGTTCTTC.

In its sample, this clone was seen a few times. This sequence joins TRBV6-5 and TRBJ1-1, with TRBD1 matching 7 bases. The junction had 7 bases not matched to a gene; V was cut back by 6 bases and J by 0 bases. The CDR3 spans 15 residues. Germline V gene data show CDR1 as MNHEY and CDR2 as SVGAGI. CDR3 sequence reads: CASSRGQAMNTEAFF. The CDR3 DNA follows: TGTGCCAGCAGCCGCGGACAGGCAATGAACACTGAAGCTTTCTTT.

The rearrangement uses TRBV30 and TRBJ1-3; D gene ambiguous. Germline values: CDR1 GTSNPN, CDR2 SVGIG (reference sequence). With 0 bases removed from V and 0 bases from J, the gap between germline ends came to 6 bases. The CDR3 is made up of 14 amino acids. CDR3 amino acids: CAWSVVLSGNTIYF. The CDR3 DNA follows: TGTGCCTGGAGTGTTGTCCTCTCTGGAAACACCATATATTTT.

V is TRBV7-9 and J is TRBJ1-2; tentative D call: TRBD1 (6 bases). This CDR3 comprises 11 residues. The V end was cut by 6 bases, the J end by 8 bases, with 10 bases between. The germline gives CDR1 SEHNR, CDR2 FQNEAQ (reference sequence). For the CDR3, the DNA is TGTGCCAGCAGTAAAACAGGGGGCTACACCTTC. It encodes CASSKTGGYTF.

The genes are TRBV24-1 and TRBJ2-3, with D possibly TRBD2 on 5 matching bases. The CDR3 runs to 14 residues. Trimming pared 6 bases from V and 1 base from J, leaving 10 bases between. Germline V gives CDR1 KGHDR, CDR2 SFDVKD. CDR3 sequence: CATSPPGGTDTQYF. The CDR3 coding sequence is TGTGCCACCAGTCCGCCCGGGGGCACAGATACGCAGTATTTT.

CDR3 bases: TGCGCCAGCAGCTTAAGACAGGGAGGGGCCGGGGAGCTGTTTTTT. This encodes CASSLRQGGAGELFF. The J gene is TRBJ2-2, the V gene TRBV5-1, with D perhaps given as TRBD1 or TRBD2 (7 bases each). Trimming pared 2 bases from V and 6 bases from J, leaving 14 bases between. The germline gives CDR1 SGHRS, CDR2 YFSETQ. The length of the CDR3 is 15 residues.

This clone was seen a single time. The rearrangement joins TRBV14 to TRBJ1-1; D remains unclear. V was trimmed by 4 bases and J by 5 bases, leaving 20 bases between them. This CDR3 has 16 residues. In germline, CDR1 is SGHDN, CDR2 FVKESK. CDR3 sequence: CASSPSGSMSRTEAFF. The CDR3 region has the DNA TGTGCCAGCAGCCCAAGTGGATCTATGAGTAGGACTGAAGCTTTCTTT.

V gene TRBV6-1 combines with J gene TRBJ2-5; the D is unclear. V was shortened by 0 bases and J by 5 bases, with 7 bases between the two germline ends. The CDR3 consists of 13 residues. CDR1 is MNHNS, CDR2 SASEGT, per germline. CDR3 in amino acids: CASSEAAWETQYF. DNA for the CDR3: TGTGCCAGCAGTGAAGCGGCATGGGAGACCCAGTACTTC.

The CDR3 DNA is TGTGCCAGCACCCGGACAGGCCTTTCCGAGCAGTACGTC. Translation gives CASTRTGLSEQYV. V gene TRBV6-5 combines with J gene TRBJ2-7; 7 bases are a match to TRBD1. The V segment lost 7 bases and the J segment 6 bases; nucleotides outside the gene matches: 9. This CDR3 has 13 amino acids. Germline V gives CDR1 MNHEY, CDR2 SVGAGI.

The chain joins TRBV11-2 to TRBJ1-6; D is perhaps TRBD1 (5 bases). CDR3 length: 16 amino acids. The V end lost 5 bases, the J end lost 7 bases, and 18 bases lay between the germline ends. Germline V gene lookup returns CDR1 SGHAT and CDR2 FQNNGV. CDR3 sequence reads: CASSPTGLGVNSPLHF. The CDR3 DNA sequence: TGTGCCAGCAGCCCTACCGGACTAGGGGTAAATTCACCCCTCCACTTT.

This rearrangement joins TRBV5-6 to TRBJ1-3; 10 bases agree with TRBD1. CDR3 size: 17 residues. V trimming: 1 base; J trimming: 3 bases; junction bases outside the gene matches: 7. Germline assignment: CDR1 SGHDT and CDR2 YYEEEE. CDR3: CASSLRQGASFGNTIYF. The CDR3 DNA is TGTGCCAGCAGCTTGCGACAGGGGGCAAGTTTTGGAAACACCATATATTTT.

This clone came up a few times. This chain joins TRBV5-1 and TRBJ2-5, with D uncertain. Germline CDR1 and CDR2: SGHRS and YFSETQ. The CDR3 loop spans 13 amino acids. Trimming left V 0 bases short and J 5 bases short, with 8 bases between. The CDR3 bases are TGCGCCAGCAGCTTGGATTTGAGGGAGACCCAGTACTTC. Residues: CASSLDLRETQYF.

The genes are TRBV12-3 or TRBV12-4 and TRBJ2-2, with no clear D. This CDR3 contains 12 residues. Trimming removed 6 bases from V and 5 bases from J, with 7 bases in between. CDR3 region: CASRKSTGELFF. The CDR3 DNA reads as TGTGCCAGCAGAAAGAGTACCGGGGAGCTGTTTTTT.

The genes are TRBV24-1 and TRBJ1-2; D call uncertain. V shed 3 bases and J shed 3 bases, with 13 bases lying between them. Germline V CDR1 and CDR2: KGHDR, SFDVKD. The CDR3 runs 15 residues. The CDR3 coding sequence is TGTGCCACCAGTGATCCCCGGGTCAGTCACTATGGCTACACCTTC. It is translated as CATSDPRVSHYGYTF.